What follows describes a single T cell receptor (beta chain). Source study methods: Counts of nucleated cells, estimated from reference gene primer amplification, were obtained. Method: immunoSEQ multiplex PCR; TCRdb's copy keeps in-frame clones and lacks some. From that table come the V and J calls and clone size; the DNA was used to work out D and trimming. Among 200,000 to 250,000 clones listed, about 91% were seen once. This sample was included in a study of blood T cell repertoires in COVID-19. Study background: Acute and convalescent COVID-19 samples came from the United States, Italy and Spain. Sources were T cells, B-cell-depleted T cells, or PBMCs; the material itself was cDNA or gDNA.

Germline values: CDR1 MDHEN, CDR2 SYDVKM. Trimming took off 4 bases at V and 4 bases at J, with 8 bases between the two ends. The CDR3 has 12 amino acids. The V and J genes are TRBV28 and TRBJ2-7; D remains unclear. This receptor was obtained from a man aged 18 to 29 with active or convalescent COVID-19. Sequencing input: peripheral blood. Written as DNA, the CDR3 is TGTGCCAGCAGTTATAGCCTTTACGAGCAGTACTTC. Translated: CASSYSLYEQYF.